This is a list of T cell receptor beta chains from one sample in a study of blood T cell repertoires in COVID-19. Generated by immunoSEQ multiplex PCR, the TCRdb table keeps only in-frame clones and is missing some. There are 110,000 or so clones in the sample; around 76% occur only once, and 15% to 20% lies in the top ten. Sequencing was done on a sample of peripheral blood. The receptors originated from a woman in her 70s with acute or convalescent COVID-19. Both conserved end residues are part of each CDR3. D genes are given only for firm matches. Not every row has a clone size; where given, it reads once, few, many or a size class.

. TRBJ1-2 TRBV6-5 . TGTGCCAGCAGTTCCGCTCCACAGGGAGGCTACACCTTC CASSSAPQGGYTF
. TRBJ1-1 TRBV5-4 TRBD1 TGTGCCAGCAGCTTGGACAGGGGAAACACTGAAGCTTTCTTT CASSLDRGNTEAFF
. TRBJ2-3 TRBV19 TRBD2 TGTGCCAGTAGTATAAGTCCTAGCGGGGTAAGCACAGATACGCAGTATTTT CASSISPSGVSTDTQYF
. TRBJ1-1 TRBV10-2 . TGCGCCAGCAGTCCAGGCTTCACTGAAGCTTTCTTT CASSPGFTEAFF
. TRBJ2-3 TRBV10-3 TRBD1 TGTGCCATCAGCCCCGGGACAGGGAGTCCTAGTACGCAGTATTTT CAISPGTGSPSTQYF
. TRBJ1-2 TRBV11-2 TRBD1 TGTGCCAGCAGCTTAGATCAGGGGGGCTATGGCTACACCTTC CASSLDQGGYGYTF
. TRBJ2-5 TRBV3-1/TRBV3-2 . TGTGCCAGCAGCCAAGGGGGGGGCAAGTACCAAGAGACCCAGTACTTC CASSQGGGKYQETQYF
. TRBJ1-6 TRBV5-1 . TGCGCCAGCAGTTCACAGGATAATTCACCCCTCCACTTT CASSSQDNSPLHF
once TRBJ2-1 TRBV11-2 . TGTGCCAGCAGCTTAGGCGGGAAGACCTACAGGGGACCAGAGCAGTTCTTC CASSLGGKTYRGPEQFF
. TRBJ1-5 TRBV6-6 TRBD1 TGTGCCAGCAGTTACCGACAGGGAAGTCAGCCCCAGCATTTT CASSYRQGSQPQHF
. TRBJ2-1 TRBV6-4 TRBD2 TGTGCCAGCAGCCCGGGACTAGGTAGTTATGAGCAGTTCTTC CASSPGLGSYEQFF
once TRBJ2-7 TRBV19 TRBD2 TGTGCCAGTAGTATTCGGGCTACTAGCGGTTCTACCTACGAGCAGTACTTC CASSIRATSGSTYEQYF
. TRBJ2-3 TRBV5-1 TRBD2 TGCGCCAGCAGCAAGCCGGGACTAGCGGATAACACAGATACGCAGTATTTT CASSKPGLADNTDTQYF
few TRBJ2-2 TRBV4-1 . TGCGCCAGCAGTAGTGATCCCGGGGAGCTGTTTTTT CASSSDPGELFF
. TRBJ2-6 TRBV5-1 TRBD1 TGCGCCAGCAGCTTACAGGGGGCCTCCTCTGGGGCCAACGTCCTGACTTTC CASSLQGASSGANVLTF
few TRBJ2-1 TRBV9 TRBD1 TGTGCCAGCACTTGGGGACAGGCCTACAATGAGCAGTTCTTC CASTWGQAYNEQFF
. TRBJ2-7 TRBV6-5 TRBD1 TGTGCCAGCAGAACCGGGACAGGGATTCTGAAGCAGTACTTC CASRTGTGILKQYF
. TRBJ1-5 TRBV11-2 . TGTGCCAGCAGCGCCTTTTCCGGTCAGCCCCAGCATTTT CASSAFSGQPQHF
. TRBJ1-2 TRBV6-5 TRBD1 TGTGCCAGCAGACGACAGGGGGACTATGGCTACACCTTC CASRRQGDYGYTF
. TRBJ2-3 TRBV28 TRBD2 TGTGCCACCAAAGCGGGGGTAGCAGATACGCAGTATTTT CATKAGVADTQYF
few TRBJ1-5 TRBV27 . TGTGCCAGCAGTTCGAGCAGCCAGGCCGTCAAACAGCCCCAGCATTTT CASSSSSQAVKQPQHF
once TRBJ2-7 TRBV15 TRBD2 TGTGCCACCAGCAGACTGATTCTAGCGGGGGGACGGGACGAGCAGTACTTC CATSRLILAGGRDEQYF
. TRBJ2-5 TRBV11-3 . TGTGCCAGCAGCACCGGAGGTCCCGGGGAGACCCAGTACTTC CASSTGGPGETQYF
. TRBJ2-4 TRBV6-5 TRBD2 TGTGCCAGCAGGAGCGGGGGGGCAGCCAAAAACATTCAGTACTTC CASRSGGAAKNIQYF
. TRBJ1-6 TRBV3-1/TRBV3-2 TRBD1 TGTGCCAGCAGCCAAGGCAGGGGGTTCAATTCACCCCTCCACTTT CASSQGRGFNSPLHF
. TRBJ1-3 TRBV5-1 . TGCGCCAGCAGCCGGGACTCGTCATTTGGAAACACCATATATTTT CASSRDSSFGNTIYF
. TRBJ2-3 TRBV11-1 . TGTGCCAGCAGCCCGGGCCAGGGAAGCGCAGATACGCAGTATTTT CASSPGQGSADTQYF